The 21 T cell receptor beta chains below were found in one sample sequenced in a study of T cell responses to AZD1222 COVID-19 vaccine. Some clones are missing from TCRdb's copy, which holds only in-frame ones; the method was immunoSEQ multiplex PCR. The sample has roughly 140,000 clones, 90% seen once; the top ten hold around 3.6%. The sequencing used peripheral blood, collected on day 0 of AZD1222 vaccination. The receptor source for this set is an adult in good health.

The V gene is TRBV10-3, the J gene TRBJ2-5; 10 bases line up with TRBD2. From germline, CDR1 is ENHRY and CDR2 SYGVKD. V shed 0 bases, J shed 3 bases, and the junction held 7 bases outside the gene matches. The CDR3 runs to 17 residues. Here the CDR3 reads CAISESPSGGGEETQYF. CDR3 DNA sequence: TGTGCCATCAGTGAGTCGCCTAGCGGGGGTGGGGAAGAGACCCAGTACTTC.

This chain uses TRBV7-9 with TRBJ2-3, with TRBD2 matching 7 bases. Trimming took 5 bases from V and 4 from J; bases not matched to a gene: 12. Germline loops: CDR1 SEHNR, CDR2 FQNEAQ (reference sequence). The CDR3 sequence is 16 residues long. The CDR3 DNA reads TGTGCCAGCAGCCCGGTTGCGGGAGTTGAAGCAGATACGCAGTATTTT. Translating gives CASSPVAGVEADTQYF.

The chain links TRBV11-3 to TRBJ2-1, with TRBD2 matching 7 bases. CDR3 length: 15 amino acids. Germline trimming cut 8 bases from V and 5 bases from J; bases unmatched to any gene: 12. CDR1 is SGHNT, CDR2 YENEEA, per germline. CDR3: CASANAVRGDNEQFF. As DNA, the CDR3 is TGTGCCAGCGCCAACGCGGTCCGGGGGGACAATGAGCAGTTCTTC.

The DNA of the CDR3 is TGTGCCAGCAGGAGGGGCTATGGCTACACCTTC. Its protein is CASRRGYGYTF. This chain links TRBV12-3 or TRBV12-4 with TRBJ1-2; possible D gene TRBD1, 5 bases. V was trimmed by 6 bases and J by 4 bases, leaving 6 bases between them. The CDR3 has 11 amino acids.

This chain connects TRBV6-5 to TRBJ1-3, with a tentative D call TRBD1 (5 bases). V was shortened by 3 bases and J by 2 bases, with 11 bases between the two germline ends. This CDR3 comprises 15 residues. Germline-derived CDR1 and CDR2 are MNHEY and SVGAGI. DNA of the CDR3: TGTGCCAGCAGTTATACTAGGGGCACTGGAAACACCATATATTTT. Its protein is CASSYTRGTGNTIYF.

The V gene is TRBV9, the J gene TRBJ2-3; 12 bases align to TRBD2. Germline V gene lookup returns CDR1 SGDLS and CDR2 YYNGEE. The CDR3 length is 21 residues. The junction had 18 bases not matched to a gene; V was cut back by 3 bases and J by 1 base. The CDR3 spells CASSEKKLTSGRGTGTDTQYF. Here the CDR3 DNA reads TGTGCCAGCAGCGAAAAAAAGCTGACTAGCGGGAGAGGCACGGGCACAGATACGCAGTATTTT.

In this sample, this clone turned up a few times. The V call is TRBV18, the J call TRBJ2-7; D is possibly TRBD2 (6 bases). Germline V gene data show CDR1 as KGHSH and CDR2 as LQKENI. The V gene lost 2 bases and the J gene lost 3 bases, with 20 bases spanning the gap. This CDR3 has 17 amino acids. As DNA, the CDR3 is TGTGCCAGCTCACCAGGGACCAAGGGGACTTTAAACTACGAGCAGTACTTC. This codes for CASSPGTKGTLNYEQYF.

The gene calls are TRBV9 and TRBJ2-2, with D uncertain. Germline CDR1 reads SGDLS; CDR2 reads YYNGEE. The CDR3 totals 14 residues. V lost 0 bases to trimming and J lost 7 bases, with 10 bases between them. The CDR3 is CASSVGWADGELFF. The DNA of the CDR3 is TGTGCCAGCAGCGTAGGTTGGGCTGACGGGGAGCTGTTTTTT.

V gene TRBV11-1 combines with J gene TRBJ2-5; 7 bases are shared with TRBD2. Germline V lookup: CDR1 SGHAT, CDR2 FQDESV (reference sequence). J lost 5 bases, V lost 4 bases, and 10 bases had no gene match. The CDR3 loop spans 15 amino acids. The CDR3 coding sequence is TGTGCCAGCAGCTCCGGGGGGAGGGTCTGGGAGACCCAGTACTTC. Translation: CASSSGGRVWETQYF.

The chain combines TRBV27 with TRBJ1-1; 9 bases agree with TRBD1. The CDR3 totals 14 residues. V shed 5 bases and J 6 bases; nucleotides not matched to a gene: 7. Germline V gene data show CDR1 as MNHEY and CDR2 as SMNVEV (reference sequence). DNA of the CDR3: TGTGCCAGCAGTCGTACAGGGGGCGAGTCTGAAGCTTTCTTT. Protein sequence: CASSRTGGESEAFF.

This clone has just a few counts. The rearrangement uses TRBV11-2 and TRBJ2-7; D might be TRBD2 (6 bases). The germline V gene has CDR1 SGHAT and CDR2 FQNNGV. V lost 5 bases to trimming and J lost 3 bases, with 17 bases between them. The CDR3 loop spans 15 amino acids. The CDR3: CASSKYGTGLYEQYF. The CDR3 nucleotides read TGTGCCAGCAGCAAATACGGGACTGGCCTCTACGAGCAGTACTTC.

J is TRBJ2-2 and V is TRBV5-1, with D tentatively TRBD2 (9 bases). From germline, CDR1 is SGHRS and CDR2 YFSETQ. V was clipped by 0 bases and J by 6 bases, with 24 bases between them. This CDR3 contains 19 residues. CDR3 sequence (DNA): TGCGCCAGCAGCTTGGGACAGGGGACTTCGCGGGAGGGCCCCGGGGAGCTGTTTTTT. Its translation: CASSLGQGTSREGPGELFF. The full variable domain, rest sourced from reference TRBV5-1 and TRBJ2-2, is KAGVTQTPRYLIKTRGQQVTLSCSPISGHRSVSWYQQTPGQGLQFLFEYFSETQRNKGNFPGRFSGRQFSNSRSEMNVSTLELGDSALYLCASSLGQGTSREGPGELFFGEGSRLTVL.

The chain couples TRBV5-1 to TRBJ2-7, with TRBD1 matching over 7 bases. Germline CDR1 reads SGHRS; CDR2 reads YFSETQ. This CDR3 contains 14 residues. With V trimmed by 2 bases and J by 2 bases, 4 bases remained unmatched. CDR3 nucleotide sequence: TGCGCCAGCAGCTTCACAGGGGCCGCCTACGAGCAGTACTTC. Its translation: CASSFTGAAYEQYF.

The chain uses TRBV30 and TRBJ1-1, with no clear D. V gave up 3 bases and J gave up 1 base, with 3 bases separating them. Germline CDR1 and CDR2: GTSNPN and SVGIG (reference sequence). The CDR3 loop spans 11 amino acids. CDR3 residues: CAWRQNTEAFF. DNA for the CDR3: TGTGCCTGGAGGCAGAACACTGAAGCTTTCTTT.

The chain employs TRBV27 and TRBJ2-5; D remains unclear. This CDR3 has 14 amino acids. The germline V and J ends were trimmed by 2 bases and 1 base, with 8 bases remaining between them. The germline V gene has CDR1 MNHEY and CDR2 SMNVEV (reference sequence). CDR3 protein: CASSLRPVQETQYF. CDR3 DNA: TGTGCCAGCAGTTTACGGCCCGTCCAAGAGACCCAGTACTTC.

V and J are TRBV11-2 and TRBJ1-1; the D is unclear. CDR1 and CDR2 (germline): SGHAT, FQNNGV. Trimming shortened V by 2 bases and J by 4 bases, and 8 bases separated the two germline ends. CDR3 length: 13 amino acids. The CDR3 region is CASSLYPSTEAFF. CDR3 in DNA: TGTGCCAGCAGCTTATATCCGTCCACTGAAGCTTTCTTT.

J is TRBJ1-5 and V is TRBV30; D not resolved. The CDR3 runs to 15 residues. In germline, CDR1 is GTSNPN, CDR2 SVGIG (reference sequence). V lost 1 base, J lost 0 bases, and 10 bases lay in between. The CDR3 bases are TGTGCCTGGAGTGAAGGATCGGTTAGCAATCAGCCCCAGCATTTT. Its protein is CAWSEGSVSNQPQHF.

This chain uses TRBV24-1 with TRBJ1-6; D not certain. Deletions cut 3 bases from V and 3 bases from J, with 8 bases between. This CDR3 contains 15 residues. Germline CDR1 reads KGHDR; CDR2 reads SFDVKD. The CDR3 sequence is CATSDLAYYNSPLHF. In nucleotides, the CDR3 is TGTGCCACCAGTGATCTCGCGTACTATAATTCACCCCTCCACTTT.

The genes are TRBV30 and TRBJ1-1; no definite D call. The CDR3 contains 15 residues. Trimming took 0 bases from V and 1 from J, leaving 12 bases between them. Germline loops: CDR1 GTSNPN, CDR2 SVGIG (reference sequence). CDR3 DNA sequence: TGTGCCTGGAGTGTACAATTTCGGCGGAACACTGAAGCTTTCTTT. This codes for CAWSVQFRRNTEAFF.

The chain recombines TRBV2 with TRBJ1-5; D is unclear. Per germline, CDR1 SNHLY and CDR2 FYNNEI. V was clipped by 3 bases and J by 2 bases, with 14 bases between them. CDR3 length equals 16 residues. This CDR3 reads CASSDWVGVGNQPQHF. Written as DNA, the CDR3 is TGTGCCAGCAGTGATTGGGTCGGGGTTGGCAATCAGCCCCAGCATTTT.

The chain links TRBV5-5 to TRBJ1-2; D remains unclear. CDR1 and CDR2 (germline): SGHKS, YYEKEE (reference sequence). The CDR3 runs 16 residues. The V and J ends lost 5 bases and 8 bases respectively, with 25 bases between them. CDR3: CASSHPVRGKVGGYTF. The DNA of the CDR3 is TGTGCCAGCAGTCATCCCGTACGGGGTAAGGTCGGCGGCTACACCTTC.